Listed below are T cell receptor beta chains from one sample, sequenced in a study of T cells in Graves' hyperthyroidism and ophthalmopathy. TCRdb ran MiXCR on the multiplex PCR reads and lists one entry per CDR3 protein. This table has around 700,000 distinct CDR3 sequences, around 20% appearing once. Source material: blood. These receptors were obtained from a woman aged 45-59 years with Graves' hyperthyroidism that later progressed to Graves' ophthalmopathy. Both conserved end residues are part of each CDR3. The D gene is left open where the match is weak. The size entry is marked missing in some rows and otherwise reads once, few, many or a size class.

J: TRBJ1-1
D: -
V: TRBV6-2/TRBV6-3
size: many
CDR3: CASSTVGTEAFF
DNA: TGTGCCAGCAGTACAGTAGGGACTGAAGCTTTCTTT

J: TRBJ2-1
D: TRBD1
V: TRBV20-1
size: once
CDR3: CSARGRTGGRGDEQFF
DNA: TGCAGTGCTAGAGGGAGAACAGGGGGTAGGGGCGATGAGCAGTTCTTC

J: TRBJ2-7
D: -
V: TRBV12-3/TRBV12-4
size: many
CDR3: CASSLTRGDYEQYF
DNA: TGTGCCAGCAGCCTAACGAGAGGCGACTACGAGCAGTACTTC

J: TRBJ2-3
D: TRBD2
V: TRBV5-1
size: many
CDR3: CASSYLAGTSTDTQYF
DNA: TGCGCCAGCAGCTATCTAGCGGGGACTAGCACAGATACGCAGTATTTT

J: TRBJ1-1
D: -
V: TRBV13
size: few
CDR3: CASSLGLEHNTEAFF
DNA: TGTGCCAGCAGCTTAGGCCTAGAACATAACACTGAAGCTTTCTTT

J: TRBJ2-6
D: -
V: TRBV12-3/TRBV12-4
size: -
CDR3: CASSFSGRGANVLTF
DNA: TGTGCCAGCAGTTTTTCGGGGAGGGGGGCCAACGTCCTGACTTTC

J: TRBJ2-7
D: -
V: TRBV12-5
size: few
CDR3: CASGLANYEQYF
DNA: TGTGCTAGTGGTTTGGCCAACTACGAGCAGTACTTC

J: TRBJ1-3
D: -
V: TRBV7-2
size: few
CDR3: CASSLATSGNTIYF
DNA: TGTGCCAGCAGCTTAGCCACCTCTGGAAACACCATATATTTT

J: TRBJ1-2
D: -
V: TRBV18
size: many
CDR3: CASSLMGVNYGYTF
DNA: TGTGCCAGCTCACTAATGGGGGTTAACTATGGCTACACCTTC

J: TRBJ1-3
D: -
V: TRBV20-1
size: -
CDR3: CSARDRRLLVTGNTIYF
DNA: TGCAGTGCTAGAGACAGGCGGCTGCTGGTCACTGGAAACACCATATATTTT

J: TRBJ1-1
D: -
V: TRBV9
size: many
CDR3: CASSVAGRGTEAFF
DNA: TGTGCCAGCAGCGTAGCTGGGAGAGGCACTGAAGCTTTCTTT

J: TRBJ1-3
D: TRBD1
V: TRBV12-3/TRBV12-4
size: -
CDR3: CASSFDRDPPGNTIYF
DNA: TGTGCCAGCAGTTTCGACAGGGATCCTCCCGGAAACACCATATATTTT

J: TRBJ1-2
D: -
V: TRBV6-6
size: -
CDR3: CASSYQRRANYGYTF
DNA: TGTGCCAGCAGTTACCAGCGACGCGCTAACTATGGCTACACCTTC

J: TRBJ1-2
D: TRBD1
V: TRBV19
size: -
CDR3: CASSIDRGICGYTF
DNA: TGTGCCAGTAGTATAGACAGGGGGATCTGTGGCTACACCTTC